This TCR beta chain came from a study of immune characteristics of hereditary and idiopathic chronic pancreatitis. The CDR3 sequence is 18 residues long. The junction had 15 bases not matched to a gene; V was cut back by 6 bases and J by 2 bases. Per the germline V gene, CDR1 is WNHNN and CDR2 is SYGVQD (reference sequence). As to this clone: Its antigen is not identified.

The study's findings and limits: This study excluded chronic pancreatitis caused by alcohol use. Chronic pancreatitis severity scores rose with numbers of productive TCR rearrangements. Hereditary versus idiopathic pancreatitis showed different Vbeta-Jbeta usage, including TRBV10, TRBV19, TRBV23, TRBV5.

Repertoires were generated with immunoSEQ multiplex PCR, while TCRdb's copy carries only in-frame clones and drops some. The sample has over 12,000 clones, roughly 80% seen once. The pancreas tissue came from patients undergoing total pancreatectomy with islet autotransplantation. No included patient had a known diabetes history. The specimen sequenced was pancreas tissue with hereditary chronic pancreatitis. This clonotype originated in a human donor with chronic pancreatitis. V and J are TRBV10-1 and TRBJ1-5, with 8 bases identical to TRBD1. The CDR3 DNA sequence: TGCGCCAGCAGCGCACCGGACAGGGATCCCCTGGGCAATCAGCCCCAGCATTTT. This codes for CASSAPDRDPLGNQPQHF.